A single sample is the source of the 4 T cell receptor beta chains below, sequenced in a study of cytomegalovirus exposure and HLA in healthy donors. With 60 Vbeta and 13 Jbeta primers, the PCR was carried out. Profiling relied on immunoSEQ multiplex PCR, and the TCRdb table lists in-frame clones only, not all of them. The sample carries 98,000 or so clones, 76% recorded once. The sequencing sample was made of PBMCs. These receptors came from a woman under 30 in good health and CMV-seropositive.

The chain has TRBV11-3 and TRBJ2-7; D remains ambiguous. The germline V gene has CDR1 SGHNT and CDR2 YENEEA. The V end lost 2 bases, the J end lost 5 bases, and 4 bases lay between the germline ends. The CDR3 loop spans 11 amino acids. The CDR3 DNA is TGTGCCAGCAGCTTAAGCGACGAGCAGTACTTC. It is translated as CASSLSDEQYF.

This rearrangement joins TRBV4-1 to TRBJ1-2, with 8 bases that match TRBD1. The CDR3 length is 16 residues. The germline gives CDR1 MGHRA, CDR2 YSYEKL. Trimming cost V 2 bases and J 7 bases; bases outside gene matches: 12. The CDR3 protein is CASSQLGDRRPPGYTF. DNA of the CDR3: TGCGCCAGCAGCCAACTGGGGGACAGGAGACCTCCTGGCTACACCTTC.

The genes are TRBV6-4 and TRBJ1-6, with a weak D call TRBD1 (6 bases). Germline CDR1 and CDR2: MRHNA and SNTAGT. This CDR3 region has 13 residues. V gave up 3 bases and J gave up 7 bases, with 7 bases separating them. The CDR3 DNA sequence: TGTGCCAGCAGTGAGACAGGCAATTCACCCCTCCACTTT. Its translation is CASSETGNSPLHF.

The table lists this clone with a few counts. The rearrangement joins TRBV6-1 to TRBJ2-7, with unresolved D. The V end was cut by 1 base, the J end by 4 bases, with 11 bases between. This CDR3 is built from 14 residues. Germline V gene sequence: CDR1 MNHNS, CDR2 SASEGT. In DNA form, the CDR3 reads TGTGCCAGCAGTGAAGGGAGCGAGGTATACGAGCAGTACTTC. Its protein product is CASSEGSEVYEQYF.